The 20 T cell receptor beta chains listed next were all sequenced from one sample in a study of cytomegalovirus exposure and HLA in healthy donors. The PCR employed 60 Vbeta primers together with 13 Jbeta primers. The protocol was immunoSEQ multiplex PCR, while the TCRdb copy is restricted to in-frame clones and leaves out a portion. This sample's table reports 100,000 to 150,000 clones. The sample taken for sequencing was PBMCs. These receptor sequences come from a man between 18 and 29 years old in good health and CMV-seronegative.

The chain is built from TRBV19 and TRBJ2-1; possible D gene TRBD2, 6 bases. There are 15 residues in the CDR3. Germline V lookup: CDR1 LNHDA, CDR2 SQIVND (reference sequence). V dropped 3 bases and J dropped 8 bases, with 17 bases sitting between them. The CDR3: CASSIRLAEGDEQFF. The CDR3 region has the DNA TGTGCCAGTAGTATTCGTTTAGCGGAGGGCGATGAGCAGTTCTTC.

This chain uses TRBV30 with TRBJ2-7; 9 bases match TRBD2. Per the germline V gene, CDR1 is GTSNPN and CDR2 is SVGIG (reference sequence). With 2 bases clipped from V and 0 bases from J, the junction kept 11 bases outside the gene matches. CDR3 size: 17 residues. CDR3 sequence: CAWSRERRLADSYEQYF. In nucleotides, the CDR3 is TGTGCCTGGAGTAGGGAAAGAAGACTAGCGGACTCCTACGAGCAGTACTTC.

This sequence joins TRBV19 and TRBJ1-5; no clear D. Trimming stripped 7 bases from V and 0 bases from J, with 13 bases between. The CDR3 runs 15 residues. The germline V gene has CDR1 LNHDA and CDR2 SQIVND (reference sequence). The CDR3 DNA reads TGTGCCAGTAAGGGCACCGACTATAGCAATCAGCCCCAGCATTTT. It translates to CASKGTDYSNQPQHF.

This chain connects TRBV6-5 to TRBJ2-7; D may be TRBD1 (5 bases). Looked up from germline, CDR1 is MNHEY and CDR2 is SVGAGI. There are 12 residues in the CDR3. Deletions cut 7 bases from V and 2 bases from J, with 9 bases between. CDR3 protein: CASKGPAYEQYF. The CDR3 DNA reads TGTGCCAGCAAGGGGCCCGCCTACGAGCAGTACTTC.

J is TRBJ1-1 and V is TRBV18; 9 nucleotides align to TRBD1. Trimming removed 6 bases from V and 12 bases from J; junction bases left unmatched: 11. This CDR3 region has 13 residues. CDR1 and CDR2 (germline): KGHSH, LQKENI. CDR3 amino acids: CASSPQGTGIPFF. CDR3 nucleotides: TGTGCCAGCTCCCCGCAGGGGACAGGGATACCTTTCTTT. Variable domain in full (rest from reference TRBV18 and TRBJ1-1): NAGVMQNPRHLVRRRGQEARLRCSPMKGHSHVYWYRQLPEEGLKFMVYLQKENIIDESGMPKERFSAEFPKEGPSILRIQQVVRGDSAAYFCASSPQGTGIPFFGQGTRLTVV.

Of note for this clone: It is likely a read error, because the conserved phenylalanine at the end of the CDR3 is missing. The V and J genes are TRBV6-1 and TRBJ2-7; 7 positions match TRBD1. Germline V CDR1 and CDR2: MNHNS, SASEGT. The CDR3 extends over 16 amino acids. Trimming removed 2 bases from V and 3 bases from J; junction bases left unmatched: 10. CDR3 nucleotide sequence: TGTGCCAGCAGTGAATTCCGGACAGGTAGAGGCTACGAGCAGTACCTC. It codes for CASSEFRTGRGYEQYL.

This rearrangement joins TRBV6-5 to TRBJ2-2, with unresolved D. The CDR3 covers 11 residues. Germline CDR1 MNHEY, CDR2 SVGAGI. V was cut by 7 bases and J by 5 bases, with 5 bases left in between. CDR3 nucleotides: TGTGCCAGCACCCAAACCGGGGAGCTGTTTTTT. Protein sequence: CASTQTGELFF.

This chain connects TRBV29-1 to TRBJ2-1; 10 nucleotides align to TRBD1. The V gene end was trimmed by 4 bases and the J gene end by 4 bases; junction bases not matched to a gene: 4. This CDR3 contains 14 residues. Germline-derived CDR1 and CDR2 are SQVTM and ANQGSEA. CDR3 protein: CSVAGTGAYNEQFF. As DNA, the CDR3 is TGCAGCGTTGCGGGGACAGGGGCATACAATGAGCAGTTCTTC.

For this clone: At the DNA level, this CDR3 is encoded by other sequences in the same sample as well. This chain uses TRBV5-1 with TRBJ2-3; perhaps TRBD1 as D (5 bases). The V gene lost 2 bases and the J gene lost 3 bases, with 7 bases spanning the gap. The CDR3 totals 13 residues. The germline V gene encodes CDR1 SGHRS and CDR2 YFSETQ. The CDR3 nucleotides read TGCGCCAGCAGCTTATCAGGGACAGATACGCAGTATTTT. It codes for CASSLSGTDTQYF.

The V and J genes are TRBV15 and TRBJ1-2, with 10 bases lining up with TRBD1. The CDR3 extends over 13 amino acids. Trimming took 2 bases from V and 9 from J; bases not matched to a gene: 3. CDR1 LNHNV and CDR2 YYDKDF come from the germline V gene (reference sequence). The CDR3 DNA is TGTGCCACCAGCAGACCGGGACAGGGGCGCTACACCTTC. It encodes CATSRPGQGRYTF.

V and J are TRBV18 and TRBJ1-4; 7 bases align to TRBD1. V trimming: 3 bases; J trimming: 5 bases; junction bases outside the gene matches: 3. Germline V gene sequence: CDR1 KGHSH, CDR2 LQKENI. The CDR3 length is 14 residues. CDR3 loop: CASSPDRLNEKLFF. The CDR3 DNA is TGTGCCAGCTCACCGGACAGGTTGAATGAAAAACTGTTTTTT. Combining the CDR3 with reference TRBV18 and TRBJ1-4 gives the whole variable domain NAGVMQNPRHLVRRRGQEARLRCSPMKGHSHVYWYRQLPEEGLKFMVYLQKENIIDESGMPKERFSAEFPKEGPSILRIQQVVRGDSAAYFCASSPDRLNEKLFFGSGTQLSVL.

The chain joins TRBV6-1 to TRBJ2-1; 8 bases agree with TRBD2. Per germline, CDR1 MNHNS and CDR2 SASEGT. The CDR3 loop spans 14 amino acids. Losses at the gene ends were 8 bases for V and 5 bases for J; bases not matched to a gene: 8. This chain's CDR3 is CASGSSGTHNEQFF. The CDR3 DNA follows: TGTGCCAGCGGGAGTAGCGGGACCCACAATGAGCAGTTCTTC.

This chain connects TRBV6-1 to TRBJ1-2, with D possibly TRBD1 on 6 matching bases. The CDR3 extends over 14 amino acids. Germline loops: CDR1 MNHNS, CDR2 SASEGT. V was pared by 4 bases and J by 8 bases, with 17 bases between. As DNA, the CDR3 is TGTGCCAGCAGTGCAAATAACAGGGACGGAGGCTACACCTTC. Translated, it gives CASSANNRDGGYTF.

V is TRBV30 and J is TRBJ2-5, with a weak D call TRBD2 (5 bases). Judging by the DNA end, TRBJ2-7 fits better; the J call may be wrong. The CDR3 extends over 14 amino acids. Germline V gene sequence: CDR1 GTSNPN, CDR2 SVGIG (reference sequence). The CDR3 DNA sequence: TGTGCCTGGAGTAACGGTTTGGGAGCCTACGAGCAGTACTTC. Its protein is CAWSNGLGAYEQYF.

The CDR3 sequence is CASSTFTETANTEAFF. CDR3 nucleotides: TGTGCCAGTAGTACCTTTACGGAGACAGCGAACACTGAAGCTTTCTTT. The chain uses TRBV19 and TRBJ1-1, with D perhaps TRBD1 (5 bases). Germline V lookup: CDR1 LNHDA, CDR2 SQIVND (reference sequence). Trimming shortened V by 4 bases and J by 1 base, and 16 bases separated the two germline ends. The CDR3 length is 16 residues.

The V gene is TRBV6-1, the J gene TRBJ2-7, with 7 bases identical to TRBD2. CDR1 MNHNS and CDR2 SASEGT come from the germline V gene. V lost 3 bases and J lost 1; bases outside the gene matches: 3. The CDR3 runs 14 residues. As DNA, the CDR3 is TGTGCCAGCAGTGATCGGGGGGTATCCTACGAGCAGTACTTC. It is translated as CASSDRGVSYEQYF.

The V and J genes are TRBV5-1 and TRBJ2-7; weak D call: TRBD2 (6 bases). V was pared by 4 bases and J by 2 bases, with 13 bases between. The CDR3 is made up of 14 amino acids. Germline CDR1 reads SGHRS; CDR2 reads YFSETQ. In DNA form, the CDR3 reads TGCGCCAGCAGCCCGGAGGGGCCCCCCTACGAGCAGTACTTC. It encodes CASSPEGPPYEQYF.

V usage is TRBV12-5 and J usage is TRBJ2-7; weak D call: TRBD1 (6 bases). Trimming cost V 1 base and J 5 bases, with 9 bases left between them. CDR3 length: 13 residues. The germline V gene encodes CDR1 LGHNT and CDR2 FRNRAP. CDR3 in DNA: TGTGCTAGTGGTTTGGGGGGGCACGACGAGCAGTACTTC. Translated, it gives CASGLGGHDEQYF.

V gene TRBV30 combines with J gene TRBJ2-2, with D possibly being TRBD2 (6 bases). The CDR3 runs 14 residues. The ends were cut back, 6 bases at V and 1 base at J, with 12 bases in the middle. Germline assignment: CDR1 GTSNPN and CDR2 SVGIG (reference sequence). The CDR3 DNA follows: TGTGCCTGTCGTCACGGGGGGAACACCGGGGAGCTGTTTTTT. Translation: CACRHGGNTGELFF.

The chain employs TRBV19 and TRBJ1-4; possibly TRBD1 for D (6 bases). There are 15 residues in the CDR3. Trimming removed 10 bases from V and 4 bases from J, with 19 bases in between. Looked up from germline, CDR1 is LNHDA and CDR2 is SQIVND (reference sequence). CDR3 sequence reads: CATSILGAGNEKLFF. CDR3 coding DNA: TGTGCCACCTCGATTCTGGGGGCCGGTAATGAAAAACTGTTTTTT.